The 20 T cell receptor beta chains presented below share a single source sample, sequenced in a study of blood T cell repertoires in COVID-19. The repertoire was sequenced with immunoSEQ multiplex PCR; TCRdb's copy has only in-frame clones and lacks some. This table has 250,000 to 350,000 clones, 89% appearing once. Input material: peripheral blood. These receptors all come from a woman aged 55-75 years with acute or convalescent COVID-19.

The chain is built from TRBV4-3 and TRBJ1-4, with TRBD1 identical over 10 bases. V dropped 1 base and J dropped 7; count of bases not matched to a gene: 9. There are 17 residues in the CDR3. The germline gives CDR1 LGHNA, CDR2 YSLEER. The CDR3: CASSQGQGARRTEKLFF. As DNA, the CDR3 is TGCGCCAGCAGCCAAGGACAGGGGGCGCGGAGAACTGAAAAACTGTTTTTT.

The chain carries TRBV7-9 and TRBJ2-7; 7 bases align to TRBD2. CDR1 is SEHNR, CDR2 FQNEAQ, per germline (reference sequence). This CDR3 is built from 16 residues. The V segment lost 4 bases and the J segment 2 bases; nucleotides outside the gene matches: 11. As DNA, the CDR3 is TGTGCCAGCAGCTCAGGTGGGAGGGTTCCAACCTACGAGCAGTACTTC. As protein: CASSSGGRVPTYEQYF.

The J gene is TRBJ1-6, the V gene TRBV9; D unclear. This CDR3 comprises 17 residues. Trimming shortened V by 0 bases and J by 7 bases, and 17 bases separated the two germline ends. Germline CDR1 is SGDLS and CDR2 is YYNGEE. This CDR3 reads CASSVATRPRQNSPLHF. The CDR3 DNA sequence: TGTGCCAGCAGCGTAGCGACTAGGCCGAGACAAAATTCACCCCTCCACTTT.

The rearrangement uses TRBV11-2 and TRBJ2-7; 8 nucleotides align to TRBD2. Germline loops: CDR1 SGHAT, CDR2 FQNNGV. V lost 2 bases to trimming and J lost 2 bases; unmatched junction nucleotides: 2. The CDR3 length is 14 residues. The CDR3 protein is CASSLKAGAYEQYF. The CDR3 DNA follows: TGTGCCAGCAGCTTAAAAGCGGGGGCCTACGAGCAGTACTTC. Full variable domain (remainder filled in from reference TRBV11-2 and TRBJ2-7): EAGVAQSPRYKIIEKRQSVAFWCNPISGHATLYWYQQILGQGPKLLIQFQNNGVVDDSQLPKDRFSAERLKGVDSTLKIQPAKLEDSAVYLCASSLKAGAYEQYFGPGTRLTVT.

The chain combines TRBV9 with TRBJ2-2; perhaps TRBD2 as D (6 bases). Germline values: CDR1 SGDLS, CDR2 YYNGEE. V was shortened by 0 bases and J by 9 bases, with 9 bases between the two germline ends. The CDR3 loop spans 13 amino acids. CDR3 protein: CASSVAGVRELFF. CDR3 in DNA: TGTGCCAGCAGCGTAGCGGGGGTCAGGGAGCTGTTTTTT. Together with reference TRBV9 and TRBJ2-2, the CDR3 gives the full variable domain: DSGVTQTPKHLITATGQRVTLRCSPRSGDLSVYWYQQSLDQGLQFLIQYYNGEERAKGNILERFSAQQFPDLHSELNLSSLELGDSALYFCASSVAGVRELFFGEGSRLTVL.

CDR3 nucleotide sequence: TGTGCCACCAGTGATGGGGGACTAGCGGCGTACAATGAGCAGTTCTTC. Amino acids: CATSDGGLAAYNEQFF. The V gene is TRBV24-1, the J gene TRBJ2-1; 11 nucleotides agree with TRBD2. Germline V lookup: CDR1 KGHDR, CDR2 SFDVKD. CDR3 size: 16 residues. J was trimmed by 4 bases and V by 3 bases; bases with no gene match: 4.

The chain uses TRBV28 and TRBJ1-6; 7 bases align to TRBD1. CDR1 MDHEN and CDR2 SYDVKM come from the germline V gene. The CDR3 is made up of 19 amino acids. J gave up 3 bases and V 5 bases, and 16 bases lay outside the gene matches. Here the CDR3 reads CASSTTLVEWDSYNSPLHF. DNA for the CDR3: TGTGCCAGCAGTACAACTCTAGTGGAGTGGGACAGCTATAATTCACCCCTCCACTTT.

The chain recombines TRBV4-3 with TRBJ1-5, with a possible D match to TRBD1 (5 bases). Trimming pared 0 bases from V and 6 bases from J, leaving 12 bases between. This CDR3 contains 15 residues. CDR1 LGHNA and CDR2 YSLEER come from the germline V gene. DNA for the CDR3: TGCGCCAGCAGCCAAGAAGGGGATCCGAGTCAGCCCCAGCATTTT. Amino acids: CASSQEGDPSQPQHF.

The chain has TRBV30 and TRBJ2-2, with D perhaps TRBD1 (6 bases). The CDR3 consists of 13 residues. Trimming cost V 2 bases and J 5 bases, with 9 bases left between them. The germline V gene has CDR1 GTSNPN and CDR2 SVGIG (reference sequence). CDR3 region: CAWSHRATGELFF. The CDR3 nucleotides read TGTGCCTGGAGTCACAGGGCGACCGGGGAGCTGTTTTTT. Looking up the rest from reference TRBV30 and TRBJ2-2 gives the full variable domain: SQTIHQWPATLVQPVGSPLSLECTVEGTSNPNLYWYRQAAGRGLQLLFYSVGIGQISSEVPQNLSASRPQDRQFILSSKKLLLSDSGFYLCAWSHRATGELFFGEGSRLTVL.

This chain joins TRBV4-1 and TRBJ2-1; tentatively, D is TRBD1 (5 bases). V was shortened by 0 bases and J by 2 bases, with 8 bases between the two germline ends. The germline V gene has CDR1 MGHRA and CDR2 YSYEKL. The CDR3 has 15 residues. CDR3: CASSQDRVTYNEQFF. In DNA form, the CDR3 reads TGCGCCAGCAGCCAAGACAGGGTGACCTACAATGAGCAGTTCTTC.

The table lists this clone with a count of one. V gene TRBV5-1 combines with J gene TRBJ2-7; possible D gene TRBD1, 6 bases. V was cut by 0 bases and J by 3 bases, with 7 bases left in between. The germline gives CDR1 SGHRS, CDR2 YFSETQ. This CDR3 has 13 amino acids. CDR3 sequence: CASSLEQGYEQYF. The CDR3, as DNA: TGCGCCAGCAGCTTGGAACAGGGCTACGAGCAGTACTTC.

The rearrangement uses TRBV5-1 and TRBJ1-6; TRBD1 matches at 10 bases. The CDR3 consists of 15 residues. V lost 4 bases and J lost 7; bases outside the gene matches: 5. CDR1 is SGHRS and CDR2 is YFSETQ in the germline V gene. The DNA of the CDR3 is TGCGCCAGCAGCCCACTGACAGGGGGCAATTCACCCCTCCACTTT. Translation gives CASSPLTGGNSPLHF.

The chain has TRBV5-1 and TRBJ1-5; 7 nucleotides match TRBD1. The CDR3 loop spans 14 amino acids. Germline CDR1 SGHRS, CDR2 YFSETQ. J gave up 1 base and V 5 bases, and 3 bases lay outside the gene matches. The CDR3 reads CASRGTVSNQPQHF. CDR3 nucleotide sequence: TGCGCCAGCAGAGGGACAGTCAGCAATCAGCCCCAGCATTTT.

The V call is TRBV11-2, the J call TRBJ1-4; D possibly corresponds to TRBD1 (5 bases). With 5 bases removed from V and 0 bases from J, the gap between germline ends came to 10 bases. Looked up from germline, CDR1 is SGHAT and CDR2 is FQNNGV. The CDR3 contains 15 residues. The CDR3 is CASSAQGATNEKLFF. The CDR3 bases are TGTGCCAGCAGCGCTCAGGGTGCAACTAATGAAAAACTGTTTTTT.

This chain's CDR3 is CAISELRGQGNGGYTF. The CDR3 coding sequence is TGTGCCATCAGTGAACTAAGGGGACAGGGGAATGGAGGCTACACCTTC. The chain joins TRBV10-3 to TRBJ1-2, with 10 bases aligning to TRBD1. V was pared by 3 bases and J by 8 bases, with 12 bases of the junction left unmatched. Germline CDR1 ENHRY, CDR2 SYGVKD. CDR3 length equals 16 residues.

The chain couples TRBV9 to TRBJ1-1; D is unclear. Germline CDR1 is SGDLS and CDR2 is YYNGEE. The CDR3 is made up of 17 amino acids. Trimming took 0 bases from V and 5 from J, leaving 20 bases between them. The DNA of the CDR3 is TGTGCCAGCAGCGTAGGGGTCACGGAGGAACGTGGAACTGAAGCTTTCTTT. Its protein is CASSVGVTEERGTEAFF.

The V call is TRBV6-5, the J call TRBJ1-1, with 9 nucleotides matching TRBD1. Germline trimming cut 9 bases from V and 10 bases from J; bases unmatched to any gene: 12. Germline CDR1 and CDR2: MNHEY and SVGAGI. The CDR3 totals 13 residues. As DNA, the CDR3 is TGTGCCAGTCTCCGGGACAGGGCAGATCGAGCTTTCTTT. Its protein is CASLRDRADRAFF.

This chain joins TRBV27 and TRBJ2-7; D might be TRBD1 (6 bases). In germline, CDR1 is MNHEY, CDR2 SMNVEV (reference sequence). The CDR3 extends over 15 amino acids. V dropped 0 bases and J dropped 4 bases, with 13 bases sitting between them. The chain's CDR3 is CASSLSGAGDYEQYF. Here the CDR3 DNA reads TGTGCCAGCAGTTTATCCGGGGCAGGGGATTACGAGCAGTACTTC.

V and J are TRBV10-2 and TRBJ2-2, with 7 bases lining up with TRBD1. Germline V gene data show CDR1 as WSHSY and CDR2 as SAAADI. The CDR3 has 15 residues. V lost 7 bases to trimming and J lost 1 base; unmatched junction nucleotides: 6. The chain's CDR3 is CASTSGQENTGELFF. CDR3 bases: TGCGCCAGCACCAGCGGACAGGAGAACACCGGGGAGCTGTTTTTT.

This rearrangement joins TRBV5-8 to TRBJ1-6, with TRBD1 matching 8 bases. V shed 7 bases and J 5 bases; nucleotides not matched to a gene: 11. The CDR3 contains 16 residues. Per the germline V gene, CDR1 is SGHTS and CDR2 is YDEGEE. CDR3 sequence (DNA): TGTGCCAGCGCTAGGCGGCTGGACAGGGATAATTCACCCCTCCACTTT. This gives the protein CASARRLDRDNSPLHF.